This T cell receptor beta chain appears in the sequencing data of a study of blood T cell repertoires in COVID-19. Repertoires were generated with immunoSEQ multiplex PCR, while TCRdb's copy carries only in-frame clones and drops some. The sample gives about 270,000 clones, 91% of which show up once; approximately 3% is in the top ten. The CDR3 length is 13 residues. The V end was cut by 7 bases, the J end by 3 bases, with 9 bases between. CDR1 is LNHDA and CDR2 is SQIVND in the germline V gene (reference sequence). The sample consisted of PBMCs or T cells enriched from blood (not recorded which). The source of this sequence is a man aged 40-50 years who had been exposed to COVID-19. The rearrangement links TRBV19 to TRBJ2-2; D is ambiguous. CDR3 amino acids: CASTLLHTGELFF. The CDR3 region has the DNA TGTGCCAGTACCTTACTACACACCGGGGAGCTGTTTTTT.